The 14 T cell receptor beta chains listed next were all sequenced from one sample in a study of identical twins. From the 5' RACE reads, TCRdb called clonotypes with MiXCR, one entry per CDR3 protein. The repertoire holds 310,000 or so distinct CDR3 sequences, with 8% to 9.5% as singletons. This same sample was also part of a study on yellow fever vaccine responses in identical twins.

The sample comprised CD8+ T cells sorted from blood. All receptors derive from a woman in her late teens or twenties in good health.

There are many counts of this clonotype. The chain employs TRBV4-3 and TRBJ2-2; perhaps TRBD1 as D (5 bases). Germline assignment: CDR1 LGHNA and CDR2 YSLEER. The CDR3 contains 18 residues. V was clipped by 5 bases and J by 2 bases, with 21 bases between them. CDR3 residues: CASSGAETGASNTGELFF. CDR3 bases: TGCGCCAGCAGCGGGGCGGAGACTGGAGCTTCAAACACCGGGGAGCTGTTTTTT.

This clonotype turned up a few times. The chain joins TRBV11-2 to TRBJ2-7; 7 positions match TRBD2. The CDR3 sequence is 16 residues long. CDR1 is SGHAT, CDR2 FQNNGV, per germline. Germline trimming cut 6 bases from V and 3 bases from J; bases unmatched to any gene: 14. The CDR3 DNA sequence: TGTGCCAGCAGGGCAAGTAATAGCGGGCCTTTCTACGAGCAGTACTTC. Protein product: CASRASNSGPFYEQYF.

As DNA, the CDR3 is TGTGCCAGTAGTCCAGAACATAGCTACGAGCAGTACTTC. This codes for CASSPEHSYEQYF. The gene calls are TRBV19 and TRBJ2-7; no clear D. The V and J ends lost 5 bases and 3 bases respectively, with 11 bases between them. Germline CDR1 is LNHDA and CDR2 is SQIVND (reference sequence). The CDR3 runs 13 residues. Based on the CDR3 plus reference TRBV19 and TRBJ2-7, the full variable domain is DGGITQSPKYLFRKEGQNVTLSCEQNLNHDAMYWYRQDPGQGLRLIYYSQIVNDFQKGDIAEGYSVSREKKESFPLTVTSAQKNPTAFYLCASSPEHSYEQYFGPGTRLTVT.

At least ten counts were recorded for this clonotype. The V gene is TRBV15, the J gene TRBJ2-7; D not resolved. CDR3 length: 15 amino acids. Trimming shortened V by 0 bases and J by 2 bases, and 11 bases separated the two germline ends. Germline values: CDR1 LNHNV, CDR2 YYDKDF (reference sequence). CDR3 sequence reads: CATSRDRGTPYEQYF. Here the CDR3 DNA reads TGTGCCACCAGCAGAGATCGAGGTACCCCCTACGAGCAGTACTTC. The complete variable domain, with remaining parts taken from reference TRBV15 and TRBJ2-7, reads DAMVIQNPRYQVTQFGKPVTLSCSQTLNHNVMYWYQQKSSQAPKLLFHYYDKDFNNEADTPDNFQSRRPNTSFCFLDIRSPGLGDTAMYLCATSRDRGTPYEQYFGPGTRLTVT.

This clonotype was recorded at least ten times. The V gene is TRBV4-1, the J gene TRBJ1-5; 9 bases map to TRBD1. J lost 5 bases, V lost 2 bases, and 10 bases had no gene match. Per the germline V gene, CDR1 is MGHRA and CDR2 is YSYEKL. The CDR3 is made up of 17 amino acids. CDR3 coding DNA: TGCGCCAGCAGCCAACCAAGGACAGGGGAGATGGATCAGCCCCAGCATTTT. Translation gives CASSQPRTGEMDQPQHF.

This clonotype was detected only a few times. The V call is TRBV9, the J call TRBJ1-1; D is uncertain. Trimming left V 6 bases short and J 0 bases short, with 15 bases between. Germline V gives CDR1 SGDLS, CDR2 YYNGEE. CDR3 size: 15 residues. The DNA for the CDR3 is TGTGCCAGCACCGAAGGGTCCCTGATGAACACTGAAGCTTTCTTT. Its translation: CASTEGSLMNTEAFF.

This clonotype turned up a few times. This chain links TRBV7-8 with TRBJ2-3; TRBD2 aligns across 12 bases. Germline CDR1 and CDR2: SGHVS and FQNEAQ. This CDR3 has 17 amino acids. J lost 3 bases, V lost 3 bases, and 7 bases had no gene match. The CDR3 DNA is TGTGCCAGCAGCTTCCTGACTAGCGGGGGTCGTACAGATACGCAGTATTTT. Translation: CASSFLTSGGRTDTQYF.

The J gene is TRBJ1-2, the V gene TRBV14; D is undetermined. The CDR3 is 14 amino acids. CDR1 and CDR2 (germline): SGHDN, FVKESK. Trimming left V 0 bases short and J 5 bases short, with 10 bases between. As DNA, the CDR3 is TGTGCCAGCAGCCAAGATAAAGGGAAATATGGCTACACCTTC. This codes for CASSQDKGKYGYTF.

A few counts support this clonotype. This chain uses TRBV7-2 with TRBJ2-1; 12 bases line up with TRBD2. With V trimmed by 5 bases and J by 9 bases, 8 bases remained unmatched. CDR3 length: 15 amino acids. Germline V gene lookup returns CDR1 SGHTA and CDR2 FQGNSA. The CDR3 nucleotides are TGTGCCAGCAGCCAATGGCTAGCGGGAGGGGGTGAGCAGTTCTTC. This encodes CASSQWLAGGGEQFF.

The chain joins TRBV7-9 to TRBJ1-1, with D hard to call. The V gene's germline CDR1 is SEHNR and CDR2 FQNEAQ (reference sequence). V was trimmed by 5 bases and J by 1 base, leaving 11 bases between them. The CDR3 spans 14 residues. The DNA of the CDR3 is TGTGCCAGCAGCGAGATGGGAGCGAACACTGAAGCTTTCTTT. This encodes CASSEMGANTEAFF.

The chain couples TRBV10-3 to TRBJ2-7, with TRBD2 as a possible D gene (7 bases). The V gene lost 5 bases and the J gene lost 3 bases, with 14 bases spanning the gap. Germline CDR1 and CDR2: ENHRY and SYGVKD. This CDR3 has 14 amino acids. This CDR3 is CAISWGGGDYEQYF. CDR3 DNA sequence: TGTGCCATCAGTTGGGGGGGGGGCGACTACGAGCAGTACTTC.

This chain connects TRBV18 to TRBJ2-1; no definite D call. The germline V and J ends were trimmed by 2 bases and 7 bases, with 6 bases remaining between them. CDR1 is KGHSH, CDR2 LQKENI, per germline. This CDR3 has 12 residues. Here the CDR3 reads CASSPMGNEQFF. In DNA form, the CDR3 reads TGTGCCAGCTCACCAATGGGAAATGAGCAGTTCTTC. Looking up the rest from reference TRBV18 and TRBJ2-1 gives the full variable domain: NAGVMQNPRHLVRRRGQEARLRCSPMKGHSHVYWYRQLPEEGLKFMVYLQKENIIDESGMPKERFSAEFPKEGPSILRIQQVVRGDSAAYFCASSPMGNEQFFGPGTRLTVL.

In its sample, this clonotype was seen many times. This rearrangement joins TRBV27 to TRBJ2-7, with TRBD2 matching over 15 bases. The germline V gene has CDR1 MNHEY and CDR2 SMNVEV (reference sequence). With V trimmed by 6 bases and J by 5 bases, 5 bases remained unmatched. The CDR3 is made up of 15 amino acids. CDR3 DNA sequence: TGTGCCAGCAGAGACGGACTAGCGGGAGGGGACGAGCAGTACTTC. As protein: CASRDGLAGGDEQYF.

There are a few counts of this clonotype. V is TRBV7-9 and J is TRBJ2-3; 7 bases are a match to TRBD2. This CDR3 region has 16 residues. CDR1 is SEHNR and CDR2 is FQNEAQ in the germline V gene (reference sequence). With 5 bases clipped from V and 0 bases from J, the junction kept 8 bases outside the gene matches. CDR3 protein: CASSAFRAGSTDTQYF. The CDR3 region has the DNA TGTGCCAGCAGCGCCTTTAGAGCGGGGAGCACAGATACGCAGTATTTT.